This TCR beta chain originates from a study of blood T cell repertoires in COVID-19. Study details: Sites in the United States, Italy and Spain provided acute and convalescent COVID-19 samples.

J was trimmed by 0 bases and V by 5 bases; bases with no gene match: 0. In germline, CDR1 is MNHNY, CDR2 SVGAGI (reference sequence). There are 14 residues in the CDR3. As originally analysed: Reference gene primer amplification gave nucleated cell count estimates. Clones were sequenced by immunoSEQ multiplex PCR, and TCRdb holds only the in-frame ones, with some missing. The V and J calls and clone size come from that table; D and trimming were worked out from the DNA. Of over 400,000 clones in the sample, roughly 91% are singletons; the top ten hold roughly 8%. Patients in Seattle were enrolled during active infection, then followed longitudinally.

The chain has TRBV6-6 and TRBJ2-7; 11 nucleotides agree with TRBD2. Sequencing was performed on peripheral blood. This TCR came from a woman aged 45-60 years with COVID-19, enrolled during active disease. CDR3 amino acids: CASSGTSGSYEQYF. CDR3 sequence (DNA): TGTGCCAGCAGTGGGACTAGCGGCTCCTACGAGCAGTACTTC.